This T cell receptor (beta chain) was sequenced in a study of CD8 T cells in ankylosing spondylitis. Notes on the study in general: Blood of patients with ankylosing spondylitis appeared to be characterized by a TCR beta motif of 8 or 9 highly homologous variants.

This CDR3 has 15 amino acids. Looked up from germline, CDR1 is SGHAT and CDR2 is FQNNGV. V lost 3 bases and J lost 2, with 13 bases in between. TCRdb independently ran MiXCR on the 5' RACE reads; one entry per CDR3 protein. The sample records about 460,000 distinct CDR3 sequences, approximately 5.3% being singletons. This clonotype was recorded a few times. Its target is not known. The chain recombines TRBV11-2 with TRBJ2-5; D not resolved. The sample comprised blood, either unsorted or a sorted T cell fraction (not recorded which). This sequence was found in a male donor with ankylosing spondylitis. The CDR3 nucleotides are TGTGCCAGCAGCTTGGTGCCGGGTCCTCAAGAGACCCAGTACTTC. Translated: CASSLVPGPQETQYF. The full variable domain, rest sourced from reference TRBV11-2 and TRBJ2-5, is EAGVAQSPRYKIIEKRQSVAFWCNPISGHATLYWYQQILGQGPKLLIQFQNNGVVDDSQLPKDRFSAERLKGVDSTLKIQPAKLEDSAVYLCASSLVPGPQETQYFGPGTRLLVL.